Each of the 22 T cell receptor beta chains below was sequenced from the same sample in a study of blood T cell repertoires in COVID-19. TCRdb's table, derived via immunoSEQ multiplex PCR, lists solely in-frame clones and lacks some. The data show 65,000 to 75,000 clones, approximately 87% seen once. Sequencing input: peripheral blood. The source of these receptors is a man in his fifties with active COVID-19.

This chain links TRBV5-1 with TRBJ1-3; D ambiguous. There are 14 residues in the CDR3. The V end lost 0 bases, the J end lost 3 bases, and 7 bases lay between the germline ends. CDR1 and CDR2 from the germline V gene are SGHRS and YFSETQ. For the CDR3, the DNA is TGCGCCAGCAGCTTGGGAACCAGTGGAAACACCATATATTTT. It translates to CASSLGTSGNTIYF.

The chain recombines TRBV6-1 with TRBJ2-7; D unresolved. V lost 2 bases and J 0 bases, leaving 11 bases between the germline ends. Germline assignment: CDR1 MNHNS and CDR2 SASEGT. This CDR3 comprises 15 residues. The CDR3 protein is CASSELSGSSYEQYF. For the CDR3, the DNA is TGTGCCAGCAGTGAACTGTCCGGTAGCTCCTACGAGCAGTACTTC.

The chain employs TRBV7-9 and TRBJ1-2; unclear D gene. The CDR3 covers 14 residues. CDR1 and CDR2 (germline): SEHNR, FQNEAQ (reference sequence). V gave up 5 bases and J gave up 2 bases, with 12 bases separating them. CDR3 residues: CASSRGLINYGYTF. Written as DNA, the CDR3 is TGTGCCAGCAGCCGCGGACTGATCAACTATGGCTACACCTTC.

The chain uses TRBV5-1 and TRBJ2-3; TRBD2 is a possible D gene (6 bases). The CDR3 is 14 amino acids. Germline V gives CDR1 SGHRS, CDR2 YFSETQ. Trimming pared 4 bases from V and 2 bases from J, leaving 11 bases between. CDR3 region: CASSRTGVTDTQYF. For the CDR3, the DNA is TGCGCCAGCAGCCGGACGGGGGTCACAGATACGCAGTATTTT.

In its sample, this clone was seen once. This chain uses TRBV6-2 or TRBV6-3 with TRBJ2-3, with 8 bases matching TRBD2. CDR3 size: 15 residues. CDR1 MNHEY and CDR2 SVGEGT come from the germline V gene. The junction had 5 bases not matched to a gene; V was cut back by 5 bases and J by 1 base. For the CDR3, the DNA is TGTGCCAGCAGTCGACTAGCGTTCGGCACAGATACGCAGTATTTT. It codes for CASSRLAFGTDTQYF.

The chain is built from TRBV3-1 (or the pseudogene TRBV3-2) and TRBJ2-5, with a tentative D call TRBD2 (6 bases). V was cut by 6 bases and J by 3 bases, with 14 bases left in between. The CDR3 is 14 amino acids. CDR1 LGHDT and CDR2 YNNKEL come from the germline V gene (reference sequence). The CDR3 spells CASRAGTGKETQYF. CDR3 sequence (DNA): TGTGCCAGCAGGGCGGGGACTGGCAAAGAGACCCAGTACTTC.

This chain links TRBV18 with TRBJ2-3, with no clear D. The length of the CDR3 is 14 residues. Germline CDR1 and CDR2: KGHSH and LQKENI. The V and J ends lost 2 bases and 5 bases respectively, with 11 bases between them. CDR3: CASSPNWAGDTQYF. The CDR3, as DNA: TGTGCCAGCTCACCAAATTGGGCTGGAGATACGCAGTATTTT.

The chain joins TRBV6-4 to TRBJ2-2, with 11 nucleotides matching TRBD1. There are 15 residues in the CDR3. V was clipped by 5 bases and J by 3 bases; unmatched bases: 2. CDR1 is MRHNA and CDR2 is SNTAGT in the germline V gene. The CDR3 bases are TGTGCCAGCAGTCGGGACAGGGGGGACACCGGGGAGCTGTTTTTT. It specifies CASSRDRGDTGELFF.

The chain links TRBV18 to TRBJ1-2; possibly TRBD1 for D (6 bases). The V end lost 0 bases, the J end lost 5 bases, and 13 bases lay between the germline ends. This CDR3 region has 15 residues. CDR1 KGHSH and CDR2 LQKENI come from the germline V gene. The DNA for the CDR3 is TGTGCCAGCTCACCACCGGGCAGGGGTCGTTATGGCTACACCTTC. It encodes CASSPPGRGRYGYTF.

V gene TRBV4-2 combines with J gene TRBJ2-1; D is possibly TRBD1 (6 bases). The CDR3 runs to 15 residues. V lost 2 bases, J lost 6 bases, and 14 bases lay in between. Germline CDR1 LGHNA, CDR2 YNFKEQ. DNA for the CDR3: TGTGCCAGCAGCCAAAGCTGGACAGACCCCAATGAGCAGTTCTTC. Translating it yields CASSQSWTDPNEQFF.

The chain couples TRBV25-1 to TRBJ2-1; D is ambiguous. Trimming removed 3 bases at V and 0 bases at J, with 9 bases between. CDR3 size: 15 residues. Germline V gene lookup returns CDR1 MGHDK and CDR2 SYGVNS. The CDR3 region is CASSDLTGSYNEQFF. Written as DNA, the CDR3 is TGTGCCAGCAGTGACCTTACGGGCTCCTACAATGAGCAGTTCTTC.

V gene TRBV5-4 combines with J gene TRBJ2-7; no clear D gene. The V end was cut by 3 bases, the J end by 4 bases, with 5 bases between. The germline V gene encodes CDR1 SGHNT and CDR2 YYREEE (reference sequence). This CDR3 is 11 amino acids long. This chain's CDR3 is CASSSGYEQYF. The CDR3, as DNA: TGTGCCAGCAGCTCGGGTTACGAGCAGTACTTC.

The rearrangement uses TRBV29-1 and TRBJ2-5, with 7 bases lining up with TRBD2. Trimming removed 5 bases from V and 1 base from J; junction bases left unmatched: 1. The CDR3 loop spans 12 amino acids. Germline lookup yields CDR1 SQVTM and CDR2 ANQGSEA. CDR3 in DNA: TGCAGCGTTCTAGCGGTCCAAGAGACCCAGTACTTC. Residues: CSVLAVQETQYF.

The V call is TRBV11-3, the J call TRBJ1-4, with 8 bases aligning to TRBD1. Per the germline V gene, CDR1 is SGHNT and CDR2 is YENEEA. The CDR3 extends over 14 amino acids. Trimming removed 4 bases from V and 6 bases from J; junction bases left unmatched: 4. Written as DNA, the CDR3 is TGTGCCAGCAGCTCAGGGGGCTCGGATGAAAAACTGTTTTTT. This encodes CASSSGGSDEKLFF.

With respect to this clone: One junction end disagrees with the germline gene, perhaps due to a read error. The chain couples TRBV7-9 to TRBJ1-2; no clear D gene. Per germline, CDR1 SEHNR and CDR2 FQNEAQ (reference sequence). The CDR3 consists of 13 residues. The CDR3 reads CASSLSGAYSYTF. DNA of the CDR3: TGTGCCAGCAGTCTGAGTGGTGCCTATAGCTACACCTTC.

V gene TRBV7-3 combines with J gene TRBJ2-6; no definite D call. Between the trimmed V and J ends, which lost 6 bases and 3 bases, there was a span of 15 bases. The CDR3 runs to 16 residues. Germline CDR1 and CDR2: SGHTA and FQGTGA. CDR3 sequence (DNA): TGTGCCAGCAGACAGATGGTGGGTCTTGGGGCCAACGTCCTGACTTTC. As protein: CASRQMVGLGANVLTF.

V gene TRBV12-5 combines with J gene TRBJ2-3; the D gene is possibly TRBD1 (6 bases). Trimming left V 6 bases short and J 2 bases short, with 12 bases between. The CDR3 is made up of 14 amino acids. Germline V gene data show CDR1 as LGHNT and CDR2 as FRNRAP. The CDR3 loop reads CASGPGAATDTQYF. The CDR3 coding sequence is TGTGCTAGTGGCCCAGGGGCCGCCACAGATACGCAGTATTTT.

The V gene is TRBV19, the J gene TRBJ2-1, with TRBD1 as a possible D gene (5 bases). From germline, CDR1 is LNHDA and CDR2 SQIVND (reference sequence). Trimming took 1 base from V and 2 from J, leaving 9 bases between them. The CDR3 is 15 residues long. The CDR3 coding sequence is TGTGCCAGTAGTATAGGGGCAGGGACCTACAATGAGCAGTTCTTC. This translates into CASSIGAGTYNEQFF.

This chain joins TRBV11-2 and TRBJ2-1, with 7 bases lining up with TRBD1. The junction had 4 bases not matched to a gene; V was cut back by 2 bases and J by 0 bases. From germline, CDR1 is SGHAT and CDR2 FQNNGV. This CDR3 spans 16 amino acids. The CDR3 region is CASSLRGDSSYNEQFF. The DNA of the CDR3 is TGTGCCAGCAGCTTAAGAGGGGACAGCTCCTACAATGAGCAGTTCTTC.

The V gene is TRBV11-2, the J gene TRBJ2-5, with TRBD2 identical over 12 bases. Germline-derived CDR1 and CDR2 are SGHAT and FQNNGV. The ends lost 5 bases at V and 4 bases at J; junction bases unmatched: 2. This CDR3 contains 14 residues. CDR3 DNA sequence: TGTGCCAGCAGCCCACTAGCGGGAGGAGAGACCCAGTACTTC. Translation gives CASSPLAGGETQYF.

The rearrangement joins TRBV11-1 to TRBJ2-3; D might be TRBD2 (5 bases). The V and J ends lost 5 bases and 4 bases respectively, with 10 bases between them. Germline-derived CDR1 and CDR2 are SGHAT and FQDESV (reference sequence). The CDR3 contains 13 residues. CDR3 bases: TGTGCCAGCAGCCAGCACGGGGCAGATACGCAGTATTTT. It yields the protein CASSQHGADTQYF.

The chain uses TRBV7-9 and TRBJ1-2; TRBD1 might be the D (5 bases). CDR1 is SEHNR and CDR2 is FQNEAQ in the germline V gene (reference sequence). Between the trimmed V and J ends, which lost 2 bases and 7 bases, there was a span of 17 bases. The CDR3 consists of 15 residues. The CDR3 nucleotides are TGTGCCAGCAGCTTAAGTATGGGGCTTCAGGCTGGCTACACCTTC. It is translated as CASSLSMGLQAGYTF.